Listed here are 2 T cell receptor delta chains from one sample, sequenced in a study of gamma-delta T cells after stem cell transplantation (dated by TCRdb to 2016 to 2017). Library preparation was by RT-PCR. Sequencing took place on an Illumina MiSeq. For TCRdb, the public reads were processed anew by CATT, and duplicate DNA sequences were folded into one row. In this sample the table shows roughly 5,400 delta-chain clones, roughly 10% of which occur a single time. Around 14% of the sample is held by the ten biggest clonotypes. The specimen sequenced was gamma-delta T cells. These receptors were obtained from a human donor. It is not recorded whose cells these are; they may come from a transplant donor.

In this sample, this clone turned up once. The J gene is TRDJ3, the V gene TRDV2, with D possibly TRDD2 on 6 matching bases. The CDR3 has 15 residues. The germline V and J ends were trimmed by 4 bases and 5 bases, with 11 bases remaining between them. CDR1 and CDR2 from the germline V gene are GEAIGNYY and EKD. CDR3 coding DNA: TGTGCCTGTGAGGCCCTCCTACGGGACACCCGACAGATGTTTTTC. Protein: CACEALLRDTRQMFF.

This clone is medium-sized (0.01 to 0.1%) by share. The chain joins TRDV2 to TRDJ1; 12 nucleotides match TRDD3. The ends lost 3 bases at V and 3 bases at J; junction bases unmatched: 10. The CDR3 is made up of 17 amino acids. Germline V gene data show CDR1 as GEAIGNYY and CDR2 as EKD. CDR3 in amino acids: CACDAILGDTWADKLIF. In DNA form, the CDR3 reads TGTGCCTGTGACGCCATACTGGGGGATACTTGGGCCGATAAACTCATCTTT.